The clone carrying this TCR beta chain was counted ten times or more. Its specificity is not known. This sample was taken from a study of T cells in Graves' hyperthyroidism and ophthalmopathy. Turning to the study itself: Specimen type is peripheral blood, collected at initial diagnosis prior to any treatment. The study, taken as a whole, reports: By a 13 V-J model, ophthalmopathy was set apart from stable hyperthyroidism.

What was amplified from RNA transcripts were TCR beta CDR3 regions. The study used the HTBI primer set for a first-round RT-PCR of the TCR CDR3. TCRdb processed the multiplex PCR reads anew with MiXCR; each CDR3 protein has one entry. The repertoire holds some 510,000 distinct CDR3 sequences, 20% to 25% seen once, with about 26% in the top ten. The CDR3 loop spans 14 amino acids. CDR1 and CDR2 (germline): DFQATT, SNEGSKA (reference sequence). V was shortened by 0 bases and J by 2 bases, with 10 bases between the two germline ends. The diagnoses drew upon clinical symptoms, serum thyroxine and TRAb, thyroid ultrasound and orbital computed tomography.

The source of this sequence is a man between 18 and 29 years old with Graves' hyperthyroidism. The genes are TRBV20-1 and TRBJ2-5; unclear D gene. The sequencing sample was made of blood. CDR3 coding DNA: TGCAGTGCTAGAGATCTGTACAGACAAGAGACCCAGTACTTC. Translated: CSARDLYRQETQYF.